This TCR beta chain originates from a study of patients and donors after allogeneic stem cell transplantation (dated by TCRdb to 2018 to 2020). As regards this clonotype: Which antigen it targets is not known. No qualities accompany the bases; no much larger clone lies one base away.

In the germline V gene, CDR1 corresponds to MGHRA and CDR2 to YSYEKL. The trim is 8 bases for V and 0 bases for J, with a gap of 11 bases between the germline ends. The CDR3 runs 13 amino acids, cysteine and phenylalanine included. The only DNA kept is the CDR3, 39 bases in frame from the first base. Preparation of the library involved RT-PCR. The instrument given in TCRdb is NextSeq 550. TCRdb itself trimmed the public reads at Q25 with fastp, ran MiXCR and retained productive beta chains. Each CDR3 protein appears once, grouped with its most common genes and DNA. For this sample there are roughly 200,000 distinct CDR3 sequences; around two fifths appear just once. Roughly 10% of the sample is taken by the ten largest.

The sequencing input was blood, either unsorted or a sorted T cell fraction (not recorded which). This TCR came from a human donor who was either an allogeneic HSCT recipient or a stem cell or donor lymphocyte infusion donor (not recorded which). It is not recorded whose cells these are; they may come from a transplant donor. The sequence joins TRBV4-1 to TRBJ2-7, and TRBD1 may be the D gene, going by 6 matching bases. In nucleotides, the sequence is TGCGCCAGCTCCCGGGACACCTCCTACGAGCAGTACTTC. It specifies CASSRDTSYEQYF.